The 18 T cell receptor beta chains in this list originate from one sample, sequenced in a study of cytomegalovirus exposure and HLA in healthy donors. The PCR contained 60 Vbeta and 13 Jbeta primers. TCRdb's copy holds only in-frame clones and misses some; the assay was immunoSEQ multiplex PCR. Of around 250,000 clones listed, about 80% are singletons. Sequencing was done on a sample of PBMCs. These receptors all come from a woman aged 55-70 years in good health and CMV-seropositive.

The V call is TRBV7-9, the J call TRBJ2-7; D possibly corresponds to TRBD2 (6 bases). The V end was cut by 5 bases, the J end by 7 bases, with 21 bases between. This CDR3 is 15 amino acids long. The V gene's germline CDR1 is SEHNR and CDR2 FQNEAQ (reference sequence). The CDR3 protein is CASSRPGTSTGEQYF. CDR3 nucleotides: TGTGCCAGCAGCCGCCCCGGGACTTCGACGGGGGAGCAGTACTTC.

V usage is TRBV5-5 and J usage is TRBJ1-1; TRBD1 matches 10 bases. V lost 4 bases to trimming and J lost 5 bases; unmatched junction nucleotides: 8. This CDR3 region has 15 residues. Looked up from germline, CDR1 is SGHKS and CDR2 is YYEKEE (reference sequence). The CDR3 is CASSGRQGAGTEAFF. The CDR3 region has the DNA TGTGCCAGCAGCGGACGACAGGGGGCAGGTACTGAAGCTTTCTTT.

V and J are TRBV2 and TRBJ1-5, with a possible D match to TRBD1 (6 bases). The V end lost 8 bases, the J end lost 7 bases, and 18 bases lay between the germline ends. CDR3 size: 14 residues. Germline assignment: CDR1 SNHLY and CDR2 FYNNEI. The CDR3: CASCQQGRGQPQHF. DNA of the CDR3: TGTGCCAGCTGTCAACAGGGAAGGGGACAGCCCCAGCATTTT. The variable domain in full, completed from reference TRBV2 and TRBJ1-5, reads EPEVTQTPSHQVTQMGQEVILRCVPISNHLYFYWYRQILGQKVEFLVSFYNNEISEKSEIFDDQFSVERPDGSNFTLKIRSTKLEDSAMYFCASCQQGRGQPQHFGDGTRLSIL.

The genes are TRBV15 and TRBJ2-4, with no clear D. V dropped 0 bases and J dropped 1 base, with 10 bases sitting between them. The CDR3 loop spans 16 amino acids. From germline, CDR1 is LNHNV and CDR2 YYDKDF (reference sequence). The CDR3 sequence: CATSRDPGAAKNIQYF. The CDR3 DNA sequence: TGTGCCACCAGCAGAGATCCGGGTGCGGCCAAAAACATTCAGTACTTC.

The V and J genes are TRBV11-2 and TRBJ1-2, with 7 positions matching TRBD1. Germline V gene lookup returns CDR1 SGHAT and CDR2 FQNNGV. The CDR3 runs to 13 residues. Trimming cost V 6 bases and J 4 bases; bases outside gene matches: 5. CDR3 amino acids: CASRVEGAYGYTF. In nucleotides, the CDR3 is TGTGCCAGCAGAGTTGAGGGGGCCTATGGCTACACCTTC.

CDR3 sequence reads: CASSIQGSNQPQHF. CDR3 in DNA: TGTGCCAGCAGCATCCAGGGGAGCAATCAGCCCCAGCATTTT. The chain is built from TRBV2 and TRBJ1-5; D possibly corresponds to TRBD1 (6 bases). Germline assignment: CDR1 SNHLY and CDR2 FYNNEI. V was pared by 6 bases and J by 1 base, with 10 bases between. This CDR3 has 14 amino acids. The variable domain in full, with the rest retrieved from reference TRBV2 and TRBJ1-5, is EPEVTQTPSHQVTQMGQEVILRCVPISNHLYFYWYRQILGQKVEFLVSFYNNEISEKSEIFDDQFSVERPDGSNFTLKIRSTKLEDSAMYFCASSIQGSNQPQHFGDGTRLSIL.

The chain is built from TRBV6-5 and TRBJ2-1, with 11 bases matching TRBD2. CDR1 and CDR2 from the germline V gene are MNHEY and SVGAGI. V lost 4 bases and J lost 4; bases outside the gene matches: 3. The CDR3 sequence is 15 residues long. CDR3 region: CASSLTSGVYNEQFF. In DNA, the CDR3 is TGTGCCAGCAGTTTGACTAGCGGGGTTTACAATGAGCAGTTCTTC.

J is TRBJ2-7 and V is TRBV9; the match to TRBD1 covers 7 bases. Germline V gives CDR1 SGDLS, CDR2 YYNGEE. V dropped 4 bases and J dropped 4; count of bases not matched to a gene: 8. The CDR3 consists of 14 residues. The CDR3 protein is CASSIGRTGYEQYF. CDR3 nucleotide sequence: TGTGCCAGCAGCATTGGGCGGACAGGATACGAGCAGTACTTC. The full variable domain, its missing parts supplied by reference TRBV9 and TRBJ2-7, is DSGVTQTPKHLITATGQRVTLRCSPRSGDLSVYWYQQSLDQGLQFLIQYYNGEERAKGNILERFSAQQFPDLHSELNLSSLELGDSALYFCASSIGRTGYEQYFGPGTRLTVT.

The V gene is TRBV5-4, the J gene TRBJ1-2; 8 positions match TRBD1. Per germline, CDR1 SGHNT and CDR2 YYREEE (reference sequence). The CDR3 consists of 14 residues. V dropped 0 bases and J dropped 8; count of bases not matched to a gene: 6. The CDR3 nucleotides read TGTGCCAGCAGCTTGGTGGCAGGGGGCAGGGGCTACACCTTC. Its translation: CASSLVAGGRGYTF. The full variable domain, completed using reference TRBV5-4 and TRBJ1-2, is ETGVTQSPTHLIKTRGQQVTLRCSSQSGHNTVSWYQQALGQGPQFIFQYYREEENGRGNFPPRFSGLQFPNYSSELNVNALELDDSALYLCASSLVAGGRGYTFGSGTRLTVV.

V is TRBV11-2 and J is TRBJ2-7; perhaps TRBD1 as D (6 bases). Trimming shortened V by 5 bases and J by 2 bases, and 19 bases separated the two germline ends. The CDR3 spans 16 residues. Germline CDR1 reads SGHAT; CDR2 reads FQNNGV. CDR3 sequence (DNA): TGTGCCAGCAGCCCGACGAACCGCAGGGGAACCTACGAGCAGTACTTC. It translates to CASSPTNRRGTYEQYF.

The chain combines TRBV6-6 with TRBJ2-7; a possible D gene is TRBD1 (6 bases). This CDR3 has 13 residues. The germline gives CDR1 MNHNY, CDR2 SVGAGI (reference sequence). V dropped 6 bases and J dropped 6 bases, with 15 bases sitting between them. The CDR3, as DNA: TGTGCCAGCAGGCTTATACAGGGATTCGAGCAGTACTTC. It specifies CASRLIQGFEQYF.

This clone was detected only a few times. V is TRBV28 and J is TRBJ1-1; 8 nucleotides align to TRBD1. V was clipped by 4 bases and J by 1 base; unmatched bases: 11. The germline V gene has CDR1 MDHEN and CDR2 SYDVKM. The CDR3 spans 17 residues. The CDR3 sequence is CASSSPGTGAKNTEAFF. Here the CDR3 DNA reads TGTGCCAGCAGTTCTCCCGGGACAGGCGCCAAGAACACTGAAGCTTTCTTT.

The rearrangement links TRBV18 to TRBJ2-5; no reliable D call. Germline loops: CDR1 KGHSH, CDR2 LQKENI. The CDR3 spans 13 residues. Between the trimmed V and J ends, which lost 5 bases and 5 bases, there was a span of 12 bases. The CDR3 is CASSDGLRETQYF. The CDR3 DNA sequence: TGTGCCAGCTCAGATGGGTTGAGGGAGACCCAGTACTTC.

The chain couples TRBV6-1 to TRBJ2-1; D perhaps matches TRBD2 (5 bases). V was pared by 0 bases and J by 3 bases, with 18 bases between. CDR1 MNHNS and CDR2 SASEGT come from the germline V gene. This CDR3 comprises 18 residues. This CDR3 is CASSEAPDWFRNYNEQFF. The DNA for the CDR3 is TGTGCCAGCAGTGAAGCTCCGGACTGGTTCCGGAACTACAATGAGCAGTTCTTC.

A word on this clone: One end of the junction does not line up with germline, which may come from a read error. V and J are TRBV9 and TRBJ2-5, with 11 bases that match TRBD2. The CDR3 runs 15 residues. Germline-derived CDR1 and CDR2 are SGDLS and YYNGEE. CDR3 in DNA: TGTGCCAGCAGCGCCTTAGCGGGAGGGCAAGTGACCCAGTACTTC. Protein: CASSALAGGQVTQYF.

This clone was counted only a few times. The V gene is TRBV7-8, the J gene TRBJ2-1, with D possibly matching TRBD2 (6 bases). The CDR3 contains 16 residues. The V end was cut by 5 bases, the J end by 2 bases, with 16 bases between. The germline gives CDR1 SGHVS, CDR2 FQNEAQ. The CDR3 DNA is TGTGCCAGCAGCCTAACCGCTAGCGACGCCTACAATGAGCAGTTCTTC. It is translated as CASSLTASDAYNEQFF.

In DNA, the CDR3 is TGTGCCACCAGCAGAGCCCCTCAGGGCGGCTACGAGCAGTACTTC. It encodes CATSRAPQGGYEQYF. The gene calls are TRBV15 and TRBJ2-7; possibly TRBD1 for D (5 bases). CDR1 LNHNV and CDR2 YYDKDF come from the germline V gene (reference sequence). Trimming took off 1 base at V and 3 bases at J, with 13 bases between the two ends. The CDR3 length is 15 residues.

This clone has only a few counts. This CDR3 is CASSYSGQSDGYTF. CDR3 nucleotides: TGTGCCAGCAGTTACTCGGGACAAAGTGATGGCTACACCTTC. V is TRBV6-6 and J is TRBJ1-2, with D perhaps TRBD1 (6 bases). Germline values: CDR1 MNHNY, CDR2 SVGAGI (reference sequence). The CDR3 sequence is 14 residues long. Trimming stripped 0 bases from V and 6 bases from J, with 11 bases between.